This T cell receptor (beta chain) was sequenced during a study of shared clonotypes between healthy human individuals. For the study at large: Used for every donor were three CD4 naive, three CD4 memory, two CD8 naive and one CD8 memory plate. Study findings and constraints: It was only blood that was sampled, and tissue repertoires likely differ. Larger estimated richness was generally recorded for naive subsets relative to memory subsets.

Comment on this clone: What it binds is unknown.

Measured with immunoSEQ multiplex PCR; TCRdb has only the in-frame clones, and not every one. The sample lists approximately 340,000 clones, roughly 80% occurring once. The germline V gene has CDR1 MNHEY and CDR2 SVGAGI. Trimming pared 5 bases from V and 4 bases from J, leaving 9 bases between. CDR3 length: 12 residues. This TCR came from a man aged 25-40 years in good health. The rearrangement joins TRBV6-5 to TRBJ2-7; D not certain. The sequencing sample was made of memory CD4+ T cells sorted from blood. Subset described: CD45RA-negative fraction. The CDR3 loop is CASSTAQYEQYF. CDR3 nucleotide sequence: TGTGCCAGCAGTACGGCGCAGTACGAGCAGTACTTC.